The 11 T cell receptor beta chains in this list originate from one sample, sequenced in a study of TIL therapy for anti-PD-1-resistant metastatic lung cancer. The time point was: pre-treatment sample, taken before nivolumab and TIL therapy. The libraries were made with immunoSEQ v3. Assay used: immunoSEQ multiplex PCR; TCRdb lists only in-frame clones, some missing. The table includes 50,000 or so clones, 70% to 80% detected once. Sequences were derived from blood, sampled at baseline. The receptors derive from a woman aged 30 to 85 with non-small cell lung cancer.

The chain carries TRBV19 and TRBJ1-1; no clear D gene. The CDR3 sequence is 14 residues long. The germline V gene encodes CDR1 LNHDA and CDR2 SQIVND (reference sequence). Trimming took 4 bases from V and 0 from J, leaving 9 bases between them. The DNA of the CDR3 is TGTGCCAGTAGTACGTCCCCCTTGAACACTGAAGCTTTCTTT. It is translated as CASSTSPLNTEAFF. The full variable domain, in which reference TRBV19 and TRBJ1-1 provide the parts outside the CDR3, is DGGITQSPKYLFRKEGQNVTLSCEQNLNHDAMYWYRQDPGQGLRLIYYSQIVNDFQKGDIAEGYSVSREKKESFPLTVTSAQKNPTAFYLCASSTSPLNTEAFFGQGTRLTVV.

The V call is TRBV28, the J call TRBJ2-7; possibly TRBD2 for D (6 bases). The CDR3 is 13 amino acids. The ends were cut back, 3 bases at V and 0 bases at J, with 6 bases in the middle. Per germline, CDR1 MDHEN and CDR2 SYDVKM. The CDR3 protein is CASSFGSSYEQYF. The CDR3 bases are TGTGCCAGCAGTTTCGGGAGCTCCTACGAGCAGTACTTC.

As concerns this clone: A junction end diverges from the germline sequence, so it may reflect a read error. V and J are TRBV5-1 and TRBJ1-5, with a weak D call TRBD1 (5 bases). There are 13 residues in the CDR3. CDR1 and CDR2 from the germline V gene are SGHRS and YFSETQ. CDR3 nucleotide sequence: TGCACCAGGGATAAAGTAGGCAATCAGCCCCAGCATTTT. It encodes CTRDKVGNQPQHF.

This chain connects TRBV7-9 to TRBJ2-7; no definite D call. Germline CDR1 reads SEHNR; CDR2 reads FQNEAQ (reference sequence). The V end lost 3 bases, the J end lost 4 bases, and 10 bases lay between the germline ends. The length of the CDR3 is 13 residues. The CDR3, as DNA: TGTGCCAGCAGCTTGAACCAAGCTTACGAGCAGTACTTC. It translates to CASSLNQAYEQYF.

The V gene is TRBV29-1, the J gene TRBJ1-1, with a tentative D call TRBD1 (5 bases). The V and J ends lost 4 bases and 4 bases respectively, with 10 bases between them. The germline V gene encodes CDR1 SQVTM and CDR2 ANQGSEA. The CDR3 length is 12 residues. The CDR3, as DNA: TGCAGCGTTGTGGGGGATGGCACTGAAGCTTTCTTT. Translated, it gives CSVVGDGTEAFF.

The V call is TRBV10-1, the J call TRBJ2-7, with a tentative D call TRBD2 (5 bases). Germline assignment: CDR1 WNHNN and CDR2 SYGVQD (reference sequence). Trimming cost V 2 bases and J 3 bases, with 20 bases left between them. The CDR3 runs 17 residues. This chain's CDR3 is CASSEGSSTEGVYEQYF. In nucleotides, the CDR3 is TGCGCCAGCAGTGAGGGGTCTAGCACGGAAGGTGTCTACGAGCAGTACTTC.

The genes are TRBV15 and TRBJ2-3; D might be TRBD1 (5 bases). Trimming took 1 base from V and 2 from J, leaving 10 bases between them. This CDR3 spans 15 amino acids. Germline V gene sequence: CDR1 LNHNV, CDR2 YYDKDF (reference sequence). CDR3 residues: CATSRVTGNTDTQYF. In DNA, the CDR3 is TGTGCCACCAGCAGAGTTACAGGCAACACAGATACGCAGTATTTT.

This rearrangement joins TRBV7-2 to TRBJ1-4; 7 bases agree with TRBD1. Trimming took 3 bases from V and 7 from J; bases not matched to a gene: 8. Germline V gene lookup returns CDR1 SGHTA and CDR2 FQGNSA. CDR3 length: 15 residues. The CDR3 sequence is CASSLQGVPGEKLFF. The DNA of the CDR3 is TGTGCCAGCAGCTTGCAGGGGGTTCCGGGTGAAAAACTGTTTTTT.

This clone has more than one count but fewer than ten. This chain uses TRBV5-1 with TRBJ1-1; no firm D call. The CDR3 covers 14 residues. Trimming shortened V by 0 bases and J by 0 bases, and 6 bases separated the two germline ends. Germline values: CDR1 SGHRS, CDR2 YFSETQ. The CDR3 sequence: CASSLATVNTEAFF. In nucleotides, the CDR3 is TGCGCCAGCAGCTTGGCTACGGTGAACACTGAAGCTTTCTTT.

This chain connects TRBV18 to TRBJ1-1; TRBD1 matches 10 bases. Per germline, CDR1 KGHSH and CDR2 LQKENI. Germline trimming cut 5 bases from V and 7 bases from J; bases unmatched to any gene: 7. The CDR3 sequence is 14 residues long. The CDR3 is CASSFGQGEGEAFF. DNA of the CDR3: TGTGCCAGCTCATTCGGACAGGGGGAAGGTGAAGCTTTCTTT.

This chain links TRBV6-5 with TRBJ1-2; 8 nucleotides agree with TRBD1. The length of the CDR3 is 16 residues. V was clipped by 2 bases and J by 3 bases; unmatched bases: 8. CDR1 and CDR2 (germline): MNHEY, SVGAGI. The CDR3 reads CASSYGRTGIDYGYTF. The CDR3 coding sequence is TGTGCCAGCAGTTACGGCCGGACAGGGATCGACTATGGCTACACCTTC.